The rows below give T cell receptor beta chains drawn from one sample of a study of regulatory T cells in long-lasting Graves disease. Each CDR3 protein gets one entry after TCRdb re-called the multiplex PCR reads with MiXCR. The sample lists about 660,000 distinct CDR3 sequences; approximately 29% were seen once. The source material was peripheral blood mononuclear cells (PBMCs), sampled when the disease was refractory, from a patient treated with antithyroid drugs. The receptors originated from a female donor with Graves disease. The CDR3 runs from the conserved cysteine through the conserved F or W. Each record gives: D gene, clone size, CDR3 length, J gene, V gene, CDR3 protein, CDR3 DNA. D genes are given only for firm matches. Size is stated for part of the rows, as once, few or many counts, or as a class when the clone is expanded.

>-|few|14|TRBJ1-2|TRBV6-1
CASSRRQTNYGYTF
TGTGCCAGCAGTCGTAGACAGACTAACTATGGCTACACCTTC
>TRBD1|few|14|TRBJ1-5|TRBV7-9
CASSPTGGSQPQHF
TGTGCCAGCAGCCCAACAGGGGGATCGCAGCCCCAGCATTTT
>-|few|14|TRBJ1-6|TRBV9
CASSVVASGSPLHF
TGTGCCAGCAGCGTAGTTGCTTCGGGTTCACCCCTCCACTTT
>TRBD1|-|15|TRBJ2-3|TRBV20-1
CSAALDRGRTDTQYF
TGCAGTGCCGCGTTGGACAGGGGGCGCACAGATACGCAGTATTTT
>-|-|14|TRBJ1-5|TRBV2
CASSERRPYQPQHF
TGTGCCAGCAGTGAAAGGCGCCCGTATCAGCCCCAGCATTTT
>-|-|15|TRBJ2-4|TRBV7-9
CASSLRAGDKNIQYF
TGTGCCAGCAGCCTTCGGGCGGGTGATAAAAACATTCAGTACTTC
>-|few|12|TRBJ1-2|TRBV12-3/TRBV12-4
CASSNVGDGYTF
TGTGCCAGCAGTAACGTTGGGGACGGCTACACCTTC
>-|many|14|TRBJ1-1|TRBV20-1
CSAREKGRSTEAFF
TGCAGTGCTAGAGAGAAGGGTCGCTCGACTGAAGCTTTCTTT
>TRBD1|-|17|TRBJ2-7|TRBV4-1
CASSRDPDRPNSYEQYF
TGCGCCAGCAGCCGAGACCCGGACAGGCCGAACTCCTACGAGCAGTACTTC
>-|many|15|TRBJ1-1|TRBV6-9
CASSYGTGKRTEAFF
TGTGCCAGCAGTTACGGGACGGGGAAAAGAACTGAAGCTTTCTTT
>-|-|17|TRBJ1-1|TRBV7-2
CASSLAMVGQMNTEAFF
TGTGCCAGCAGCTTAGCCATGGTAGGGCAGATGAACACTGAAGCTTTCTTT
>TRBD1|-|14|TRBJ2-5|TRBV5-1
CASSLDPGGETQYF
TGCGCCAGCAGCTTGGATCCAGGGGGAGAGACCCAGTACTTC
>TRBD1|-|15|TRBJ2-7|TRBV6-1
CASTRGGQGSYEQYF
TGTGCCAGCACCCGAGGGGGACAGGGTTCCTACGAGCAGTACTTC
>TRBD1|-|15|TRBJ2-2|TRBV7-9
CASSLRQGNTGELFF
TGTGCCAGCAGCTTACGACAGGGGAACACCGGGGAGCTGTTTTTT
>TRBD1|-|13|TRBJ1-1|TRBV19
CASSIFAGGKAFF
TGTGCCAGTAGTATATTCGCAGGGGGCAAAGCTTTCTTT
>-|-|13|TRBJ1-2|TRBV5-1
CASSFSVRFGYTF
TGCGCCAGCAGCTTTTCGGTTCGGTTTGGCTACACCTTC
>-|-|16|TRBJ1-1|TRBV7-6
CASSLGKGWVNTEAFF
TGTGCCAGCAGCTTAGGAAAAGGTTGGGTAAACACTGAAGCTTTCTTT
>-|many|13|TRBJ1-2|TRBV28
CASTAQGFRGYTF
TGTGCCAGCACCGCACAGGGTTTTAGGGGCTACACCTTC
>TRBD1|many|18|TRBJ1-6|TRBV2
CASSEDPPLRGQGSPLHF
TGTGCCAGCAGTGAAGACCCCCCCCTCAGGGGGCAGGGGTCACCCCTCCACTTT
>-|few|14|TRBJ1-2|TRBV24-1
CATSDTGRPYGYTF
TGTGCCACCAGTGATACAGGGCGGCCCTATGGCTACACCTTC